This T cell receptor beta chain is from a study of PD-L1 blockade in urothelial cancer. Overall study context: At 3 weeks (second dose) and 6 weeks after starting treatment, blood was analyzed.

V lost 4 bases to trimming and J lost 4 bases; unmatched junction nucleotides: 9. Germline V gene data show CDR1 as MNHNS and CDR2 as SASEGT. The CDR3 consists of 17 residues. The time point was: pretreatment peripheral blood. Locally advanced or metastatic urothelial carcinoma was diagnosed in the patients. Repertoires were generated with immunoSEQ multiplex PCR, while TCRdb's copy carries only in-frame clones and drops some. The profile shows under 70,000 clones, roughly 85% of them singletons. This clonotype was obtained from a man aged 65-85 years with urothelial cancer. The chain carries TRBV6-1 and TRBJ2-7, with 14 bases identical to TRBD2. Sequencing was performed on PBMCs, taken around atezolizumab (anti-PD-L1) treatment. CDR3 in amino acids: CASSGGLAGESVYEQYF. CDR3 DNA sequence: TGTGCCAGCAGTGGGGGACTAGCGGGAGAAAGTGTGTACGAGCAGTACTTC.